This entry concerns a single TCR beta chain. What this receptor recognizes is not known. No base quality values were provided; no much bigger clone lies one nucleotide off. The library came from the immunoSEQ multiplex PCR assay. The multiplex PCR relied on a mix of 60 forward primers for TCR Vbeta segments and 13 reverse primers for TCR Jbeta segments. The CDR3 region of rearranged TCR beta genes was amplified from genomic DNA by a multiplex PCR assay. The amplified TCR beta libraries were sequenced on the Illumina HiSeq System as 87-base-pair reads. Per the original workflow: A later analysis tallied 75 million to 95 million unique TCR beta chains across the 640 or so repertoires, and some 12 million of those chains were shared by two or more donors. Raw reads were error-corrected and collapsed into unique sequences with a nearest-neighbor algorithm that merged closely related sequences to remove PCR and sequencing errors. CDR3 sequences were aligned to IMGT reference sequences to assign V, D and J gene segments. Each retained sequence needed at least a six-nucleotide match to both a V gene segment and a J gene segment. A rearrangement counted as productive if the CDR3 had no stop codons and remained in frame with V and J, and every other rearrangement counted as non-productive. CDR3 was defined according to IMGT convention as the region running from the second conserved V-encoded cysteine to the conserved J-encoded phenylalanine. Sequences without an unambiguous match to a single V gene segment were excluded from the earlier analysis of a few hundred of the donors. In an earlier analysis of some 590 of the donors, V segments were called functional above 56.7% productive rearrangements and were called segregating when the between-donor standard deviation exceeded 5%. A statistical classification framework was built for diagnosing cytomegalovirus status from the catalog of TCR beta chain sequences. In a later analysis, V and J genes were assigned by comparing TCR nucleotide sequences against IMGT/GENE-DB human TR gene sequences. The TCRdist pipeline was used in a later analysis to assign CDR3 sequences and most-parsimonious VDJ recombination scenarios. In a later analysis, each TCR beta chain was defined by its CDR3 amino acid sequence together with its V-gene family, and reads lacking a unique V-gene family were excluded. In a later analysis, 500 to 700 highly shared, low-generation-probability nucleotide sequences were removed to address suspected cross-contamination and a sequencing artifact. In a later analysis, a clonal expansion index was calculated for each public chain from normalized within-repertoire ranks of inferred template counts. Generation probabilities in a later analysis came from a VDJ recombination model fitted to out-of-frame rearrangements, and those results were checked against IGoR. In a later analysis, TCR-TCR, TCR-HLA and TCR-CMV co-occurrence was scored with hypergeometric tests, and a repertoire-size bias correction was applied to TCR pairs. A later analysis estimated false discovery rates by permuting HLA or CMV assignments 20 times. In a later analysis, co-occurring TCRs were grouped with DBSCAN, and TCRdist sequence similarity was added when clustering was performed within HLA-allele-positive subsets. For co-occurrence clustering, repertoires with fewer than 30,000 or more than 120,000 public chains were excluded, along with roughly 5 repertoires with anomalous nucleotide sharing. TCRdb holds this immuneACCESS table with in-frame rearrangements only. Some clones are missing; in checked studies, unresolved V genes explain under half, and the rest has no known cause. The V and J calls and the clone size are those of that table, but D and trimming were determined from the DNA. Here the sample has 250,000 to 350,000 clones; around two thirds occur a single time. The leading ten clones occupy 2% to 2.5% of the sample.

Its CDR3 holds 14 amino acids, cysteine through phenylalanine. CDR3 DNA only is kept here, 42 bases in frame from base 1. Trimmed from V: 2 bases; trimmed from J: 7 bases; junction bases lacking a gene match: 7. CDR1 and CDR2 (SGHDN, FVKESK) derive from the germline V gene. These data originate in a study of cytomegalovirus exposure and HLA in healthy donors (dated by TCRdb to 2015 to 2018). Regarding the research as a whole: According to an earlier analysis of 450 to 650 of the donors, about 179 million T cells yielded 117 million unique TCR beta sequences and 276 Gb of sequence data. Approximately 300 gigabases of sequencing data and 70 million to 85 million unique TCR sequences were included in an early release covering around 650 HLA-typed donors. Of the roughly 400 genotyped donors, about 80% fell in the genetic ancestry cluster associated with self-reported Caucasian donors. The study was designed to test whether signatures of past pathogen exposure could be identified by cataloging public T cell receptors. The study used immunosequencing to profile the T cell repertoires of hundreds of subjects and linked those repertoires to cytomegalovirus serostatus. Along with the approximately 700-subject first cohort, a separate validation cohort of over 90 different subjects was used. High-throughput TCR immunosequencing, statistical association of individual TCRs with disease status, and machine learning were combined to predict cytomegalovirus infection status. In a later analysis, previously published TCR beta repertoires from more than 500 donors were re-analyzed and high-resolution HLA genotyping was added so that TCR occurrence patterns could be studied. Rather than using new phenotypic data, the later analysis identified candidate immune exposures from TCR beta sequences and from how often those sequences occurred across donors. In an earlier analysis of around 540 of the donors, high-throughput TCR beta sequencing was used to judge whether each TCR beta V gene segment behaved as functional or pseudogenic. Donor age, sex, ethnicity and CMV serostatus were compiled alongside the repertoire data. A later genetic analysis took genome-wide SNP genotypes for about 55% of the 666 donors and used that subset as a discovery cohort. All discovery cohort repertoires had been generated on a single sequencing platform. Both class I and class II loci were covered by HLA typing, at four-digit resolution. Typing coverage differed by locus: A, B, C, DRB1 and DQB1 were typed in roughly 620-630 donors, DQA1 in approximately 520, DPA1 in roughly 590, and DPB1 in roughly 470. About 5 DR-DQ haplotypes were handled as single units for association and clustering, since linkage in the cohort was strong. Among about 360 genotyped donors of the cohort, an average of about 240,000 unique TCR beta nucleotide sequences were sequenced per donor, roughly 20% of them non-productive. The research as a whole found: Linkage disequilibrium might explain the correlated functional status among segregating V segments, but an unknown experimental factor could not be ruled out. For the cohort, immune exposure information was limited to CMV serostatus. Assigning TCR associations to individual alleles was difficult when HLA alleles, especially DR and DQ, strongly co-occurred. In a later genetic analysis, fewer N-insertions in productive TCRs were reported among donors in an Asian-associated ancestry cluster than the roughly 700-donor mean. The presence/absence analyses assumed that sequencing depth was roughly uniform across donors, and that assumption may not be true. Because counts were too low, seventeen rarely observed V segments, including chromosome 9 orphons, were excluded from the earlier analysis of roughly 580 of the donors. While some public TCRs were present in many individuals, most TCR sequences turned up only very rarely across donors. The study gave a list of around 170 TCR beta chains associated with cytomegalovirus. A later analysis reported that several top co-occurrence clusters appeared linked to parvovirus B19, influenza, CMV and Epstein-Barr virus. Some IMGT-functional V segments, including TRBV6-2 and TRBV6-3, could not be distinguished by the 87-base-pair reads and were therefore excluded. A further reported finding was that TCR beta sequences accurately predicted the HLA-A and HLA-B alleles for most subjects in the first cohort. The authors suggested that the approach could potentially be extended to other disease states and immunological phenotypes. At a false discovery rate of 0.05, a later analysis linked 16,000 or so TCR beta sequences to specific HLA alleles. Because HLA typing was missing for some donors at each locus, association tests included only the typed subset. In both the original and validation cohorts, the classifier was reported to diagnose cytomegalovirus status with high specificity and sensitivity. The sequencing pipeline was judged likely to have produced a cluster of highly shared sequence variants as a technical artifact. The cohort was sequenced for TCR beta chains only, and without alpha or paired-chain data the features that could be detected were limited. In vitro tests confirmed that a few of the cytomegalovirus-associated TCR beta chains recognize cytomegalovirus antigens. According to a later analysis, most CMV-associated TCR beta chains appeared to be HLA-restricted, and the HLA associations seemed to be driven largely by CMV exposure. In a later genetic analysis, a missense DCLRE1C variant was associated with V-gene and J-gene trimming of TCR beta chains, and the association was replicated in an independent cohort. A later analysis found that TCR association rates varied across HLA loci, with DRB1 alleles showing the most associated TCRs and HLA-C alleles the fewest. Compared with equally common non-associated chains, HLA-associated TCR beta chains in a later analysis were more clonally expanded and had lower generation probabilities. An earlier analysis of approximately 590 of the donors showed that most TCR beta V segments appeared in productive rearrangements either about 90% or about 30% of the time, which broadly matched IMGT annotations.

The cohort consisted of 650 to 700 healthy bone marrow donors. Cohort members were all nominally healthy when sampled, although unrecorded immune exposures were likely present. The donor tested CMV seronegative and was one of the 352 seronegative cohort members. Each donor provided a peripheral blood sample, and peripheral blood mononuclear cells were used for TCR beta sequencing. Genomic DNA was extracted from the blood cell samples with the Qiagen DNeasy Blood Extraction Kit. Sequenced material: PBMCs. This TCR was sampled from a female donor in good health and CMV-seronegative. The chain links TRBV14 with TRBJ1-1; 7 central bases correspond to TRBD1. CDR3 region: CASSQRGGDGEAFF. At the DNA level, the sequence is TGTGCCAGCAGCCAACGAGGGGGCGATGGTGAAGCTTTCTTT.